Below, 24 T cell receptor beta chains from the same sample are listed, as sequenced in a study of cytomegalovirus exposure and HLA in healthy donors. Generated by immunoSEQ multiplex PCR, the TCRdb table keeps only in-frame clones and is missing some. The table has about 330,000 clones, approximately 90% seen once. The sequenced sample consisted of PBMCs. These TCRs come from a woman aged 30 to 39 in good health and CMV-seropositive.

This clone was picked up one time. J is TRBJ2-3 and V is TRBV11-2; 8 nucleotides line up with TRBD2. The CDR3 covers 16 residues. V gave up 2 bases and J gave up 1 base; unmatched junction bases: 5. CDR1 and CDR2 (germline): SGHAT, FQNNGV. The CDR3 nucleotides are TGTGCCAGCAGCTTATCACTACTAGCGGGCACAGATACGCAGTATTTT. Translated: CASSLSLLAGTDTQYF. Variable domain in full (rest from reference TRBV11-2 and TRBJ2-3): EAGVAQSPRYKIIEKRQSVAFWCNPISGHATLYWYQQILGQGPKLLIQFQNNGVVDDSQLPKDRFSAERLKGVDSTLKIQPAKLEDSAVYLCASSLSLLAGTDTQYFGPGTRLTVL.

CDR3 amino acids: CASSRRDRNYGYTF. The CDR3 bases are TGTGCCAGCAGTCGACGGGACAGAAACTATGGCTACACCTTC. The chain links TRBV28 to TRBJ1-2; 7 bases are a match to TRBD1. CDR1 and CDR2 from the germline V gene are MDHEN and SYDVKM. The CDR3 totals 14 residues. The junction had 5 bases not matched to a gene; V was cut back by 5 bases and J by 2 bases.

V and J are TRBV15 and TRBJ1-3; 8 bases are a match to TRBD1. The CDR3 is 17 residues long. J gave up 2 bases and V 1 base, and 7 bases lay outside the gene matches. CDR1 LNHNV and CDR2 YYDKDF come from the germline V gene (reference sequence). CDR3 protein: CATSRARTGWAGNTIYF. CDR3 DNA: TGTGCCACCAGCAGAGCGAGGACAGGGTGGGCTGGAAACACCATATATTTT.

The chain has TRBV5-4 and TRBJ2-1; TRBD1 or TRBD2 may be the D gene (5 bases each). Germline CDR1 and CDR2: SGHNT and YYREEE (reference sequence). The V gene lost 1 base and the J gene lost 7 bases, with 15 bases spanning the gap. The CDR3 length is 15 residues. This CDR3 reads CASSLSGKGNNEQFF. The CDR3 bases are TGTGCCAGCAGCTTGAGCGGTAAGGGGAATAATGAGCAGTTCTTC.

The chain uses TRBV5-1 and TRBJ1-1; no clear D gene. The CDR3 contains 15 residues. Trimming took 0 bases from V and 6 from J, leaving 15 bases between them. Germline values: CDR1 SGHRS, CDR2 YFSETQ. The CDR3 DNA reads as TGCGCCAGCAGCTTGGGGGAGGGCTCTCTTGCTGAAGCTTTCTTT. Residues: CASSLGEGSLAEAFF.

V and J are TRBV28 and TRBJ1-1; D call uncertain. Germline values: CDR1 MDHEN, CDR2 SYDVKM. CDR3 length: 15 amino acids. Trimming left V 6 bases short and J 1 base short, with 15 bases between. The CDR3 DNA is TGTGCCAGCAGATCCGCCTCGGTTCCGAACACTGAAGCTTTCTTT. Translating it yields CASRSASVPNTEAFF.

V and J are TRBV11-2 and TRBJ1-2; D gene unclear. V shed 5 bases and J shed 3 bases, with 19 bases lying between them. Germline V lookup: CDR1 SGHAT, CDR2 FQNNGV. There are 16 residues in the CDR3. CDR3 DNA sequence: TGTGCCAGCAGCCATATCCGACCGGACGAGGACTATGGCTACACCTTC. Its protein is CASSHIRPDEDYGYTF.

Only one count was recorded for this clone. The J gene is TRBJ2-1, the V gene TRBV30; D may match TRBD1 or TRBD2 (5 bases each). Germline V CDR1 and CDR2: GTSNPN, SVGIG (reference sequence). This CDR3 is built from 14 residues. V was shortened by 2 bases and J by 0 bases, with 8 bases between the two germline ends. CDR3: CAWSYGGSYNEQFF. For the CDR3, the DNA is TGTGCCTGGAGTTATGGGGGCTCCTACAATGAGCAGTTCTTC.

The V and J genes are TRBV30 and TRBJ2-1, with a tentative D call TRBD2 (6 bases). The CDR3 consists of 13 residues. The V gene lost 2 bases and the J gene lost 4 bases, with 9 bases spanning the gap. Germline V lookup: CDR1 GTSNPN, CDR2 SVGIG (reference sequence). CDR3 DNA: TGTGCCTGGAGTCAAGGAGGGTACAATGAGCAGTTCTTC. It codes for CAWSQGGYNEQFF.

J is TRBJ2-3 and V is TRBV27; a possible D gene is TRBD1 (5 bases). Trimming cost V 4 bases and J 1 base, with 9 bases left between them. This CDR3 spans 14 amino acids. Per the germline V gene, CDR1 is MNHEY and CDR2 is SMNVEV (reference sequence). In DNA form, the CDR3 reads TGTGCCAGCAGTTCCCTGGGGCGCACAGATACGCAGTATTTT. Its translation is CASSSLGRTDTQYF.

The chain couples TRBV5-1 to TRBJ2-7; 7 bases map to TRBD1. CDR1 is SGHRS and CDR2 is YFSETQ in the germline V gene. The CDR3 is made up of 15 amino acids. The ends lost 4 bases at V and 2 bases at J; junction bases unmatched: 9. The CDR3 DNA reads TGCGCCAGCAGCGGCACCGGGACAGACCCCTACGAGCAGTACTTC. Protein: CASSGTGTDPYEQYF.

In the case of this clone: The sample has other DNA sequences that encode this CDR3 too. The V and J genes are TRBV7-3 and TRBJ2-2, with 11 bases identical to TRBD2. Germline V gene sequence: CDR1 SGHTA, CDR2 FQGTGA. V lost 5 bases to trimming and J lost 4 bases; unmatched junction nucleotides: 3. This CDR3 is 15 amino acids long. CDR3 nucleotides: TGTGCCAGCAGCCTCCTAGCGGGGGGCACCGGGGAGCTGTTTTTT. This codes for CASSLLAGGTGELFF.

The chain employs TRBV9 and TRBJ2-3, with 8 bases aligning to TRBD2. Germline V gene sequence: CDR1 SGDLS, CDR2 YYNGEE. V shed 2 bases, J shed 7 bases, and the junction held 12 bases outside the gene matches. The CDR3 runs 16 residues. CDR3 nucleotides: TGTGCCAGCAGCGTGAGTAGCGGGGTGGGCTTTAATACGCAGTATTTT. It encodes CASSVSSGVGFNTQYF.

Only one count was recorded for this clone. J is TRBJ2-3 and V is TRBV7-9; 10 bases match TRBD2. V gave up 5 bases and J gave up 0 bases; unmatched junction bases: 5. The CDR3 extends over 16 amino acids. Germline V gene sequence: CDR1 SEHNR, CDR2 FQNEAQ (reference sequence). CDR3 sequence (DNA): TGTGCCAGCAGCCCCCCTAGCGGGGGTAGCACAGATACGCAGTATTTT. This sequence encodes CASSPPSGGSTDTQYF.

V and J are TRBV29-1 and TRBJ2-1; TRBD2 is a possible D gene (6 bases). The CDR3 spans 13 residues. Trimming stripped 8 bases from V and 4 bases from J, with 15 bases between. Germline V gene data show CDR1 as SQVTM and CDR2 as ANQGSEA. The CDR3 bases are TGCAGCACCGGGGGACTTTCTTACAATGAGCAGTTCTTC. Its protein is CSTGGLSYNEQFF.

There are a few counts of this clone. This chain joins TRBV7-8 and TRBJ1-1; tentative D call: TRBD1 (6 bases). The CDR3 is made up of 14 amino acids. The germline CDR1 and CDR2 sequences are SGHVS and FQNEAQ. Trimming took off 5 bases at V and 2 bases at J, with 12 bases between the two ends. The CDR3: CASSPRTANTEAFF. CDR3 coding DNA: TGTGCCAGCAGCCCAAGGACAGCCAACACTGAAGCTTTCTTT. Together with reference TRBV7-8 and TRBJ1-1, the CDR3 gives the full variable domain: GAGVSQSPRYKVAKRGQDVALRCDPISGHVSLFWYQQALGQGPEFLTYFQNEAQLDKSGLPSDRFFAERPEGSVSTLKIQRTQQEDSAVYLCASSPRTANTEAFFGQGTRLTVV.

This chain connects TRBV6-5 to TRBJ2-7, with D perhaps given as TRBD1 or TRBD2 (5 bases each). Germline CDR1 and CDR2: MNHEY and SVGAGI. With 2 bases removed from V and 0 bases from J, the gap between germline ends came to 11 bases. The CDR3 is 15 residues long. CDR3 protein: CASSYGWGSSYEQYF. Here the CDR3 DNA reads TGTGCCAGCAGTTACGGGTGGGGGAGCTCCTACGAGCAGTACTTC.

The rearrangement uses TRBV6-5 and TRBJ2-5; TRBD2 matches 10 bases. In germline, CDR1 is MNHEY, CDR2 SVGAGI. Trimming at V came to 2 bases and at J to 3 bases, leaving 6 bases not matched to a gene. This CDR3 spans 16 amino acids. Here the CDR3 reads CASSYMLAGAKETQYF. In nucleotides, the CDR3 is TGTGCCAGCAGTTACATGCTAGCGGGGGCAAAAGAGACCCAGTACTTC.

This rearrangement joins TRBV5-4 to TRBJ2-7; TRBD1 might be the D (6 bases). Germline V gene data show CDR1 as SGHNT and CDR2 as YYREEE (reference sequence). Trimming left V 1 base short and J 2 bases short, with 10 bases between. The CDR3 contains 14 residues. CDR3 coding DNA: TGTGCCAGCAGCTTGAACAGGGTGGCCTACGAGCAGTACTTC. It specifies CASSLNRVAYEQYF.

The chain links TRBV6-5 to TRBJ1-2; D gene unclear. Trimming took off 3 bases at V and 5 bases at J, with 13 bases between the two ends. Germline V lookup: CDR1 MNHEY, CDR2 SVGAGI. The CDR3 has 14 amino acids. The CDR3 loop is CASSYGIGDYGYTF. The CDR3 nucleotides read TGTGCCAGCAGTTATGGTATCGGGGATTATGGCTACACCTTC.

The chain carries TRBV9 and TRBJ1-2; 8 bases match TRBD1. Per the germline V gene, CDR1 is SGDLS and CDR2 is YYNGEE. The ends lost 3 bases at V and 6 bases at J; junction bases unmatched: 13. The CDR3 is 16 amino acids. CDR3 bases: TGTGCCAGCAGCGCCGGCCGGACAGGGCGGGCGGATGGCTACACCTTC. Translation gives CASSAGRTGRADGYTF.

The J gene is TRBJ2-7, the V gene TRBV7-2; 8 nucleotides line up with TRBD1. The CDR3 sequence is 15 residues long. V lost 5 bases, J lost 2 bases, and 8 bases stayed unmatched. CDR1 SGHTA and CDR2 FQGNSA come from the germline V gene. CDR3 region: CASSARGQATYEQYF. The CDR3 nucleotides read TGTGCCAGCAGCGCCAGGGGACAGGCAACCTACGAGCAGTACTTC.

This clone is medium-sized (0.01 to 0.1%) by share. The rearrangement uses TRBV9 and TRBJ2-7; D not certain. The germline gives CDR1 SGDLS, CDR2 YYNGEE. The CDR3 length is 12 residues. V lost 4 bases, J lost 2 bases, and 7 bases lay in between. The CDR3 DNA sequence: TGTGCCAGCAGCCCAGCCCCCTACGAGCAGTACTTC. Translated: CASSPAPYEQYF.

The chain employs TRBV28 and TRBJ1-2, with D possibly being TRBD1 (5 bases). Per germline, CDR1 MDHEN and CDR2 SYDVKM. The CDR3 has 12 amino acids. V gave up 5 bases and J gave up 5 bases, with 9 bases separating them. Here the CDR3 reads CASSPQEYGYTF. DNA for the CDR3: TGTGCCAGCAGTCCACAGGAGTATGGCTACACCTTC.